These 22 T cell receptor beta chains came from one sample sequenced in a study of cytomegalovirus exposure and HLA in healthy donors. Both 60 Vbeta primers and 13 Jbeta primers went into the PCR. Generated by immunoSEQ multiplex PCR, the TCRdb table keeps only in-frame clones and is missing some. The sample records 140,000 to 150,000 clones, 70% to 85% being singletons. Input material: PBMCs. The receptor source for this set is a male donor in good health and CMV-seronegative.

The chain's CDR3 is CASSQDLAGGGEQYF. The CDR3 DNA sequence: TGTGCCAGCAGCCAAGATTTAGCGGGAGGGGGCGAGCAGTACTTC. The gene calls are TRBV14 and TRBJ2-7; TRBD2 matches at 11 bases. The CDR3 runs to 15 residues. V trimming: 0 bases; J trimming: 6 bases; junction bases outside the gene matches: 4. The V gene's germline CDR1 is SGHDN and CDR2 FVKESK.

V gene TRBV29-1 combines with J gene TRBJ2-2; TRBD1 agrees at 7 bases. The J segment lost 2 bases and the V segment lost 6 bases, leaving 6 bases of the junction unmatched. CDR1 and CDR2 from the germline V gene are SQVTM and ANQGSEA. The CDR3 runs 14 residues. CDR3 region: CSVAGTVNTGELFF. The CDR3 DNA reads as TGCAGCGTGGCCGGGACAGTTAACACCGGGGAGCTGTTTTTT.

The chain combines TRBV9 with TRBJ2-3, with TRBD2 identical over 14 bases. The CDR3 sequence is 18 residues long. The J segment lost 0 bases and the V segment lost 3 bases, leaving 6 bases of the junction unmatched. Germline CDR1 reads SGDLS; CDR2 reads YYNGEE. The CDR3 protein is CASSGRGLAGESTDTQYF. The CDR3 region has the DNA TGTGCCAGCAGCGGGCGGGGACTAGCGGGGGAAAGCACAGATACGCAGTATTTT.

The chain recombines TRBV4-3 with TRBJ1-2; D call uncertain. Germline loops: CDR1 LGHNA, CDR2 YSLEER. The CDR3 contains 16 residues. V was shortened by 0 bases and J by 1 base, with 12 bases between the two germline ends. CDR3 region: CASSQDVKQNNYGYTF. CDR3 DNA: TGCGCCAGCAGCCAAGATGTCAAACAGAATAACTATGGCTACACCTTC.

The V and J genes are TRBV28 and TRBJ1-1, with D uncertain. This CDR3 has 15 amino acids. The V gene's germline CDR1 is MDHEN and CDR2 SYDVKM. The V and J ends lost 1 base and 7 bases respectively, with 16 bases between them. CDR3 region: CASSLSDYQGVEAFF. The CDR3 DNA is TGTGCCAGCAGTTTATCAGACTACCAAGGCGTTGAAGCTTTCTTT.

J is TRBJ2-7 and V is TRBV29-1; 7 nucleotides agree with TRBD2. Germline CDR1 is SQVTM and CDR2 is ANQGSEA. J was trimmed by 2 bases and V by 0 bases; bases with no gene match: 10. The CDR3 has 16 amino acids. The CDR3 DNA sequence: TGCAGCGTTGAAGATTGGGAGGGGCACCGAACCTACGAGCAGTACTTC. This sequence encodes CSVEDWEGHRTYEQYF.

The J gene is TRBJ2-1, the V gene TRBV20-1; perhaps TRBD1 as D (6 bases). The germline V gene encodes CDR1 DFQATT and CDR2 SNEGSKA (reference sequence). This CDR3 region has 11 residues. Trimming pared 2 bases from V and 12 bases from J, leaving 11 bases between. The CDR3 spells CSARQQGAQFF. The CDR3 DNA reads TGCAGTGCTAGACAACAGGGCGCGCAGTTCTTC.

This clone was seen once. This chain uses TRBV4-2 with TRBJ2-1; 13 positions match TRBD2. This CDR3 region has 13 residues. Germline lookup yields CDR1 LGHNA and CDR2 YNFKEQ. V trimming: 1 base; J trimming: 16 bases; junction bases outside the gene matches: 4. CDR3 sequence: CASSQGTSGGPFF. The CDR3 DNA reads TGTGCCAGCAGCCAAGGGACTAGCGGGGGCCCATTCTTC.

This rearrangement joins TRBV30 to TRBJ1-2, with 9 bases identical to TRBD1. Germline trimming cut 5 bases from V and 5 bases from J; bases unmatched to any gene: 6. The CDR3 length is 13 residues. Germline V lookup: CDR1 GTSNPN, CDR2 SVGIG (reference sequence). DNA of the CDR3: TGTGCCTGGGGGACAGGGTGGTTATATGGCTACACCTTC. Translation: CAWGTGWLYGYTF.

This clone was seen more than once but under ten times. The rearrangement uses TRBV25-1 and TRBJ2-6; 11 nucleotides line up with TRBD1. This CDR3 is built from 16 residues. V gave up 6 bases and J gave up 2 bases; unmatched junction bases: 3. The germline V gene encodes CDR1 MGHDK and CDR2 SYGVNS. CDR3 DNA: TGTGCCAGCAGAGGACAGGGGGCACCTGGGGCCAACGTCCTGACTTTC. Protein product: CASRGQGAPGANVLTF.

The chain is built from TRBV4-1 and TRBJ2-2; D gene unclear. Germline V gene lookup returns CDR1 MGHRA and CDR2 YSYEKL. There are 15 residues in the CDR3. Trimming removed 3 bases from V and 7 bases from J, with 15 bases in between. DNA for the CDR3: TGCGCCAGCAGCCAGGCGCTTACAGTATTCGGGGAGCTGTTTTTT. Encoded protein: CASSQALTVFGELFF.

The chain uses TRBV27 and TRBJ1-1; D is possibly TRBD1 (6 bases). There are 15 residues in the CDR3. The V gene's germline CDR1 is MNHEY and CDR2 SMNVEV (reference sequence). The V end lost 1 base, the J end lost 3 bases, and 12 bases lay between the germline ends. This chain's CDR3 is CASSLYRQADTEAFF. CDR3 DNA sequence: TGTGCCAGCAGTTTATACAGACAGGCGGACACTGAAGCTTTCTTT.

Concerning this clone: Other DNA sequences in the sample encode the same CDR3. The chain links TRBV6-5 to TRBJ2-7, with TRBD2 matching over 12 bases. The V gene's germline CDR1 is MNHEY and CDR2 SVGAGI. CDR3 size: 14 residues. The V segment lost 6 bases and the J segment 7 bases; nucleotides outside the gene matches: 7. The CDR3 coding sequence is TGTGCCAGCAGCTACGGACTAGCGGGGAGTGAGCAGTACTTC. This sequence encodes CASSYGLAGSEQYF.

CDR3 region: CASSLVGQGRTYEQYF. The DNA of the CDR3 is TGTGCCAGCAGCTTAGTGGGGCAGGGCCGAACCTACGAGCAGTACTTC. This chain connects TRBV13 to TRBJ2-7; tentative D call: TRBD1 (5 bases). CDR3 length: 16 residues. The germline V gene encodes CDR1 PRHDT and CDR2 FYEKMQ (reference sequence). Between the trimmed V and J ends, which lost 1 base and 2 bases, there was a span of 15 bases.

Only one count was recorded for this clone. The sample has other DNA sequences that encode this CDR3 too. In nucleotides, the CDR3 is TGTGCCAGCTCACCACGAGGTGGGACTGAAGCTTTCTTT. This encodes CASSPRGGTEAFF. V usage is TRBV18 and J usage is TRBJ1-1, with no clear D. V was shortened by 1 base and J by 5 bases, with 8 bases between the two germline ends. The CDR3 is 13 amino acids. CDR1 and CDR2 from the germline V gene are KGHSH and LQKENI. Drawing the rest from reference TRBV18 and TRBJ1-1, the complete variable domain is NAGVMQNPRHLVRRRGQEARLRCSPMKGHSHVYWYRQLPEEGLKFMVYLQKENIIDESGMPKERFSAEFPKEGPSILRIQQVVRGDSAAYFCASSPRGGTEAFFGQGTRLTVV.

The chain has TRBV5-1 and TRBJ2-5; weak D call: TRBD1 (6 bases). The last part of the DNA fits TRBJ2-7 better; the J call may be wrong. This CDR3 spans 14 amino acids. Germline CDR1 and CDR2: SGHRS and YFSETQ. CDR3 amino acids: CASSPRTASYEQYF. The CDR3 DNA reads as TGCGCCAGCAGCCCCCGGACAGCCTCCTACGAGCAGTACTTC.

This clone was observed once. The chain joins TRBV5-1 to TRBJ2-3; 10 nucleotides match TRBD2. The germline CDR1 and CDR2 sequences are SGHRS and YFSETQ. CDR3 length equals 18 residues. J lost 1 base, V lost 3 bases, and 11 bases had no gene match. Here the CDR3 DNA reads TGCGCCAGCAGCTCGGAGAAAGGGCTAGCGGGGGGCACAGATACGCAGTATTTT. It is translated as CASSSEKGLAGGTDTQYF.

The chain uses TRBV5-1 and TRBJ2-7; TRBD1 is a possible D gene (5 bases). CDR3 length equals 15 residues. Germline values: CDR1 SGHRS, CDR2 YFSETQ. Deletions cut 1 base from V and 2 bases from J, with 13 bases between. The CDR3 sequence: CASSLTTDRTYEQYF. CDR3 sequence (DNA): TGCGCCAGCAGCTTGACGACAGATAGAACCTACGAGCAGTACTTC.

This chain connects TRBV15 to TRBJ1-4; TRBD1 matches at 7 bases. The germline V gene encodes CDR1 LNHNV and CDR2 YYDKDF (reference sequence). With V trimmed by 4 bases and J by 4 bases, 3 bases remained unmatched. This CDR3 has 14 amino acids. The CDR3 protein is CATSKDRFNEKLFF. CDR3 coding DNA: TGTGCCACCAGCAAGGACAGGTTTAATGAAAAACTGTTTTTT.

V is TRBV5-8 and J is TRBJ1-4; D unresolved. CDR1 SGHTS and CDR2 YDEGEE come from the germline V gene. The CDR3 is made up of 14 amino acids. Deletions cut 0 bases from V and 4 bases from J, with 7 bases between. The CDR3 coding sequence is TGTGCCAGCAGCTTGGAAGAGAATAATGAAAAACTGTTTTTT. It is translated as CASSLEENNEKLFF.

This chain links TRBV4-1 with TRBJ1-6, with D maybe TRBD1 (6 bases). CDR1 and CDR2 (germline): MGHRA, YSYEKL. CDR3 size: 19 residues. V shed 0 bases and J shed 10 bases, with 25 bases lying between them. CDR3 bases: TGCGCCAGCAGCCAAGATCCGGGGCAGGACAGAATTTCAGGATCACCCCTCCACTTT. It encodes CASSQDPGQDRISGSPLHF.

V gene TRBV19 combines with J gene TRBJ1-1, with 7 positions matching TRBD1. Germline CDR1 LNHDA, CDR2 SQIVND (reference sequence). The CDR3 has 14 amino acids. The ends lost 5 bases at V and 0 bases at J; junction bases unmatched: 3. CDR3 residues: CASSLRGLNTEAFF. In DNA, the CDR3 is TGTGCCAGTAGTCTTAGGGGGCTGAACACTGAAGCTTTCTTT.